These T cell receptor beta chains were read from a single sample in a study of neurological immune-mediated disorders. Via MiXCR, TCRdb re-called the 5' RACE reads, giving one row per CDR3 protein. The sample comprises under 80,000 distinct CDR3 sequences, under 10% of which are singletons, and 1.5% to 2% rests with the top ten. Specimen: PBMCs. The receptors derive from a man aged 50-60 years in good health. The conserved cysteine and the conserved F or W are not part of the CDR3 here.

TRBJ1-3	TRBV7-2	ASSLGPNSGNTIY
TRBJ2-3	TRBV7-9	ASTPPGVTDTQY
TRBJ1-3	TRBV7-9	ASFTLRTGDESGNTIY
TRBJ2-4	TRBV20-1	SAFSGSEAKNIKY
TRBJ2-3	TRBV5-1	ASSRGQGRSDTQY
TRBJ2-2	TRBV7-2	ASSFGTGELF
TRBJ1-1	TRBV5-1	ASSLGQGGGTEAF
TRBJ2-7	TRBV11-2	ASSFLGGAMYEQY
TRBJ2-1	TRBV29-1	SVESGDYNEQF
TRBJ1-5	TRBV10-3	AISEWDRAPGQPQH
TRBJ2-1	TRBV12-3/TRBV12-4	ASSKRRGAYNGQF
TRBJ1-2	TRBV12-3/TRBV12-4	ASSSKGFYGYT
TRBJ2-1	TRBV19	ASSPGSNEQF
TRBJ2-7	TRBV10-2	ASSELPPNYEQY
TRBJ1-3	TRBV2	ASRRRPGQGGNTIY
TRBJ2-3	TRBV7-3	ASSFASGTKDTQY
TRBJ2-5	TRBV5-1	ASSQGTEQETQY
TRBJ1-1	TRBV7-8	ASSLAGTEAF
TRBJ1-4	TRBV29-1	SGGDKGTVHEKLF
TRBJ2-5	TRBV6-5	ASSYSNPGLATETQY
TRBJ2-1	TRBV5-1	ASSLELGAAYNEQF
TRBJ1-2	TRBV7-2	ASSPQGDIGYT
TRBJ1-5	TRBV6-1	ASSDRDSNQPQH
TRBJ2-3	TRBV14	ASSLGTSRTDTQY
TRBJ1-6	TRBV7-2	ASSPVGNSPLH
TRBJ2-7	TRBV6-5	ASSYSGGLLAGDFEQY
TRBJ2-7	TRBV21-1	ASRFPGTYEQY
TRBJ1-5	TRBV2	ASSPGRSNQPQH
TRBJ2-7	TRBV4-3	ASSQDPGVGAYEQY
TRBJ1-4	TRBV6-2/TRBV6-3	ASSDYRQYNEKLF
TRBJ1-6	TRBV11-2	ASTTKDRSPGSPLH
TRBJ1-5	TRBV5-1	ASSLEGGVQPQH
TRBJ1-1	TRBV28	ASSFSGTEDF
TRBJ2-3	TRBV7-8	ASSSGLMGGTDTQY
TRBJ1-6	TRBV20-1	SARDLTGVSPLH
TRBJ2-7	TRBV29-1	SVEGTGYEQY
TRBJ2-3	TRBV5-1	ASSGGRYSTDTQY
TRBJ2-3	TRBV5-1	ASSLVASGGATSTDTQY
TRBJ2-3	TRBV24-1	ATSGPGTADTQY
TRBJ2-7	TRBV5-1	ASSLDWSYEQY
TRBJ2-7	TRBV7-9	ASSYNRDTLYEQY
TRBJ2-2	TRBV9	ASRWDSNTGELF
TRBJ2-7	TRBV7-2	ASSLGRGYEQY
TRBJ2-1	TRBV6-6	ASTQPGRYNEQF
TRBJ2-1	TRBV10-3	AIRGRTDPLSYNEQF
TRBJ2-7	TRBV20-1	SARDRGLFYEQY
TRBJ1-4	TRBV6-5	ASSLGQGVEKLF
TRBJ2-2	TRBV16	ASTPSRAASNTGELF
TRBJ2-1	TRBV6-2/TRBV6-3	ASEVGGYNEQF
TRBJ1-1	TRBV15	ATSRGGTGPMNTEAF
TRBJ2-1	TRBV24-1	ATSDLRKAGYNEQF
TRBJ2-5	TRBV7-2	ASSLVTTQETQY
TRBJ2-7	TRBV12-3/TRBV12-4	ASSPGGSDYEQY
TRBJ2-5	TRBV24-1	ATSESGQRKTQY